The 32 T cell receptor beta chains in this list originate from one sample, sequenced in a study of T cell clonality in common variable immunodeficiency. Here immunoSEQ multiplex PCR was the method, and the copy in TCRdb shows in-frame clones only, minus some. This sample carries approximately 81,000 clones and no singletons, and 0.65% to 0.8% goes to the top ten. Source material: peripheral blood mononuclear cells. All receptors come from a person between 18 and 75 years old in good health.

This clone was found a few times. The CDR3 goes on 3 residues after the read ends, and that part is filled in from the germline J gene. The chain is built from TRBV13 and TRBJ1-1; TRBD1 might be the D (6 bases). The CDR3 is 14 amino acids. V was trimmed by 5 bases and J by 2 bases, leaving 12 bases between them. Germline values: CDR1 PRHDT, CDR2 FYEKMQ (reference sequence). The covered CDR3 bases are TGTGCCAGCAGCCCCGAAGGGGGAAACACTGAA. Protein product: CASSPEGGNTE. The CDR3, in full, reads CASSPEGGNTEAFF.

In its sample, this clone was seen many times. The missing CDR3 end, 3 residues past where the read stops, is filled in from the germline J gene. The chain combines TRBV5-4 with TRBJ2-4; D possibly corresponds to TRBD2 (7 bases). Looked up from germline, CDR1 is SGHNT and CDR2 is YYREEE (reference sequence). CDR3 size: 11 residues. The CDR3 loop reads CASSSGGGQYF. CDR3 bases read: TGTGCCAGCAGCTCGGGGGGCGGT.

This clone was recorded at least ten times. CDR3 DNA, as far as it was read: TGTGCCTGGAACAGCGCGGGAGGGCCAAAA. Its translation is CAWNSAGGPK. The full CDR3 reads CAWNSAGGPKLFF. The rearrangement joins TRBV30 to TRBJ1-4; D uncertain. From the germline J gene comes the end of the CDR3, since the read stops 3 residues before it. CDR3 size: 13 residues. Germline assignment: CDR1 GTSNPN and CDR2 SVGIG (reference sequence). Trimming left V 4 bases short and J 10 bases short, with 16 bases between.

The table lists this clone with many counts. Coverage ceases 3 residues before the CDR3 finishes, and the germline J gene fills in the end. The gene calls are TRBV20-1 and TRBJ2-5; D might be TRBD1 (6 bases). CDR3 size: 15 residues. The V and J ends lost 0 bases and 3 bases respectively, with 14 bases between them. Germline V gene lookup returns CDR1 DFQATT and CDR2 SNEGSKA (reference sequence). CDR3 DNA (partial): TGCAGTGCTAGAGAGGCGTTAGGGGGTAAAGAGACC. It yields the protein CSAREALGGKET. The full CDR3 protein reads CSAREALGGKETQYF.

This clone was seen a handful of times. The missing CDR3 end, 3 residues past where the read stops, is filled in from the germline J gene. V gene TRBV7-3 combines with J gene TRBJ2-7; 7 positions match TRBD2. Germline V gives CDR1 SGHTA, CDR2 FQGTGA. The J segment lost 6 bases and the V segment lost 2 bases, leaving 4 bases of the junction unmatched. CDR3 length: 13 amino acids. The sequenced CDR3 bases are TGTGCCAGCAGCTTAGCGGGAGTCGGCGAG. Translated, it gives CASSLAGVGE. The entire CDR3 protein is CASSLAGVGEQYF.

This clone was found many times. The observed sequence ends 3 residues before the CDR3 terminus, with the missing tail filled in from the germline J gene. The chain employs TRBV14 and TRBJ2-7, with 7 bases matching TRBD1. V trimming: 4 bases; J trimming: 3 bases; junction bases outside the gene matches: 6. The CDR3 is 14 residues long. Per the germline V gene, CDR1 is SGHDN and CDR2 is FVKESK. The CDR3 is CASSLQGNYYEQYF. CDR3 DNA, as far as it was read: TGTGCCAGCAGCCTACAGGGGAACTACTACGAG.

This clone was found many times. The read finishes 3 residues shy of the CDR3 end, and the germline J gene is used to complete it. The chain employs TRBV29-1 and TRBJ1-2; possibly TRBD1 for D (6 bases). The CDR3 runs 14 residues. V dropped 2 bases and J dropped 2 bases, with 12 bases sitting between them. The V gene's germline CDR1 is SQVTM and CDR2 ANQGSEA. The CDR3 region is CSVEPGGGNYGYTF. Incomplete CDR3 DNA: TGCAGCGTTGAACCTGGGGGCGGGAACTATGGC.

In this sample, this clone turned up many times. The read falls 3 residues short of the CDR3 end, and the missing part is taken from the germline J gene. The J gene is TRBJ1-1, the V gene TRBV10-3; TRBD1 matches at 7 bases. The junction had 11 bases not matched to a gene; V was cut back by 10 bases and J by 3 bases. CDR3 size: 14 residues. Germline assignment: CDR1 ENHRY and CDR2 SYGVKD. The covered CDR3 bases are TGTGCCACGATCCGGACAGGAGGGGACACTGAA. It specifies CATIRTGGDTE. In full, the CDR3 is CATIRTGGDTEAFF.

This clone occurred many times. Read data end 3 residues before the CDR3 end; the end is taken from the germline J gene. This chain uses TRBV7-2 with TRBJ2-1, with D maybe TRBD2 (5 bases). This CDR3 has 14 amino acids. V gave up 3 bases and J gave up 8 bases, with 14 bases separating them. Germline V gene lookup returns CDR1 SGHTA and CDR2 FQGNSA. The part of the CDR3 DNA that was read is TGTGCCAGCAGCTTTAACACTAGATTATATGAG. Translating gives CASSFNTRLYE. The CDR3 reads in full as CASSFNTRLYEQFF.

This clone was counted many times. The read ends 3 residues shy of where the CDR3 ends; the end is completed using the germline J gene. The chain recombines TRBV7-2 with TRBJ1-2; possibly TRBD1 for D (5 bases). CDR1 is SGHTA and CDR2 is FQGNSA in the germline V gene. V was trimmed by 1 base and J by 2 bases, leaving 11 bases between them. The CDR3 has 15 residues. The DNA read from the CDR3 is TGTGCCAGCAGCTTAGTGGGGACTGAGAACTATGGC. This gives the protein CASSLVGTENYG. The full CDR3 protein reads CASSLVGTENYGYTF.

This clone has a count of ten or more. Sequencing ends 3 residues short of the CDR3 end; the germline J gene provides the rest. The chain uses TRBV5-1 and TRBJ2-5, with unresolved D. The V gene's germline CDR1 is SGHRS and CDR2 YFSETQ. This CDR3 comprises 15 residues. V lost 0 bases, J lost 3 bases, and 12 bases lay in between. The DNA read from the CDR3 is TGCGCCAGCAGCTTGGATGGCAGTCGGGAAGAGACC. Translation gives CASSLDGSREET. The CDR3 in its entirety is CASSLDGSREETQYF.

For this clone: The read ends 3 residues early relative to the CDR3; the germline J gene fills the gap. This rearrangement joins TRBV7-8 to TRBJ2-5, with 7 bases fitting TRBD1. The J segment lost 5 bases and the V segment lost 3 bases, leaving 9 bases of the junction unmatched. There are 15 residues in the CDR3. Germline CDR1 reads SGHVS; CDR2 reads FQNEAQ. The CDR3 loop reads CASSFPRQGGETQYF. The DNA read from the CDR3 is TGTGCCAGCAGCTTTCCTCGACAGGGTGGGGAGACC.

This clone was recorded at least ten times. The sequenced fragment ends 3 residues before the CDR3 boundary, so the rest is inferred from the germline J gene. This chain links TRBV5-4 with TRBJ2-7; possibly TRBD1 for D (6 bases). V lost 0 bases and J 2 bases, leaving 9 bases between the germline ends. Germline lookup yields CDR1 SGHNT and CDR2 YYREEE (reference sequence). The CDR3 runs 14 residues. CDR3 DNA (partial): TGTGCCAGCAGCTTGGGTGCAGGGGCCTACGAG. It codes for CASSLGAGAYE. The whole CDR3 protein is CASSLGAGAYEQYF.

For this clone: This may come from a read error, since a much larger clone is one base off. The read terminates 3 residues ahead of where the CDR3 ends, so the germline J gene completes it. J is TRBJ1-6 and V is TRBV7-9; TRBD1 matches at 9 bases. Germline loops: CDR1 SEHNR, CDR2 FQNEAQ (reference sequence). The CDR3 contains 15 residues. J lost 5 bases, V lost 1 base, and 0 bases had no gene match. CDR3 in amino acids: CASSLGDRDNSPLHF. The sequenced part of the CDR3 DNA is TGTGCCAGCAGCTTAGGGGACAGGGATAATTCACCC.

In this sample, this clone turned up many times. The read stops 3 residues short of the end of the CDR3; the missing end is completed from the germline J gene. The chain joins TRBV28 to TRBJ2-5; 8 nucleotides align to TRBD2. The CDR3 consists of 14 residues. CDR1 is MDHEN and CDR2 is SYDVKM in the germline V gene. V was pared by 8 bases and J by 5 bases, with 10 bases of the junction left unmatched. The DNA read from the CDR3 is TGTGCCAGCGTTGAAGGGACTAGGTGGGAGACC. Protein: CASVEGTRWET. In full, the CDR3 is CASVEGTRWETQYF.

Many counts were recorded for this clone. Read coverage stops 3 residues before the CDR3 terminus; the germline J gene supplies the remainder. The V and J genes are TRBV29-1 and TRBJ2-7, with D maybe TRBD2 (5 bases). The CDR3 has 13 amino acids. V lost 6 bases, J lost 6 bases, and 18 bases lay in between. From germline, CDR1 is SQVTM and CDR2 ANQGSEA. The CDR3 protein is CSVEIGPGSEQYF. CDR3 DNA (partial): TGCAGCGTCGAAATTGGCCCGGGGAGCGAG.

This clone occurred many times. The sequence runs out 3 residues before the end of the CDR3; the remainder is reconstructed from the germline J gene. V and J are TRBV7-3 and TRBJ2-3, with D perhaps matching TRBD1 (6 bases). Germline V gene sequence: CDR1 SGHTA, CDR2 FQGTGA. The CDR3 consists of 14 residues. Trimming shortened V by 4 bases and J by 1 base, and 9 bases separated the two germline ends. The CDR3 is CASSSGTRTDTQYF. CDR3 DNA (partial): TGTGCCAGCAGCTCAGGGACACGCACAGATACG.

In this sample, this clone turned up many times. The CDR3 extends 3 residues past the end of the read, so its final part is completed from the germline J gene. V and J are TRBV20-1 and TRBJ2-5; 7 bases line up with TRBD2. V dropped 3 bases and J dropped 1; count of bases not matched to a gene: 5. CDR1 and CDR2 from the germline V gene are DFQATT and SNEGSKA (reference sequence). CDR3 length: 14 amino acids. The chain's CDR3 is CSARAGRGQETQYF. The part of the CDR3 DNA that was read is TGCAGTGCTAGGGCAGGGAGGGGCCAAGAGACC.

This clone has at least ten counts. The read ends 3 residues early relative to the CDR3; the germline J gene fills the gap. The chain employs TRBV20-1 and TRBJ1-5, with TRBD1 as a possible D gene (6 bases). The CDR3 runs 13 residues. CDR1 and CDR2 (germline): DFQATT, SNEGSKA (reference sequence). The germline V and J ends were trimmed by 4 bases and 3 bases, with 10 bases remaining between them. CDR3 loop: CSATGTTNQPQHF. Partial CDR3 DNA: TGCAGTGCTACCGGGACAACCAATCAGCCC.

This clone came up many times. The DNA ends 3 residues before the CDR3 does, and the rest of the CDR3 is filled in from the germline J gene. V usage is TRBV7-2 and J usage is TRBJ2-3; TRBD2 agrees at 8 bases. The germline V gene has CDR1 SGHTA and CDR2 FQGNSA. With V trimmed by 5 bases and J by 4 bases, 8 bases remained unmatched. The CDR3 runs 15 residues. The CDR3 protein is CASSPRGGASDTQYF. The sequenced part of the CDR3 DNA is TGTGCCAGCAGCCCACGGGGGGGCGCTTCAGATACG.

The table lists this clone with many counts. The read gets to within 3 residues of the CDR3 end, and the germline J gene fills in the rest. The V call is TRBV19, the J call TRBJ1-5, with D maybe TRBD1 (5 bases). Trimming removed 8 bases from V and 0 bases from J, with 14 bases in between. CDR1 is LNHDA, CDR2 SQIVND, per germline (reference sequence). The CDR3 totals 15 residues. CDR3 amino acids: CASVKQAYSNQPQHF. CDR3 bases read: TGTGCCAGTGTGAAACAGGCCTATAGCAATCAGCCC.

This clone was observed many times. The DNA ends 3 residues before the CDR3 does, and the rest of the CDR3 is filled in from the germline J gene. The V and J genes are TRBV7-9 and TRBJ2-1, with a weak D call TRBD2 (6 bases). CDR1 is SEHNR, CDR2 FQNEAQ, per germline (reference sequence). This CDR3 contains 14 residues. V lost 3 bases and J lost 6, with 12 bases in between. CDR3 in amino acids: CASSLEGLPNEQFF. The DNA read from the CDR3 is TGTGCCAGCAGCTTGGAGGGACTTCCCAATGAG. The whole variable domain, remainder taken from reference TRBV7-9 and TRBJ2-1, is DTGVSQNPRHKITKRGQNVTFRCDPISEHNRLYWYRQTLGQGPEFLTYFQNEAQLEKSRLLSDRFSAERPKGSFSTLEIQRTEQGDSAMYLCASSLEGLPNEQFFGPGTRLTVL.

This clone was seen ten or more times. The read comes to an end 3 residues before the CDR3 does, leaving the germline J gene to fill in the end. This chain links TRBV10-2 with TRBJ2-7; 13 positions match TRBD2. The CDR3 runs to 17 residues. The V and J ends lost 9 bases and 2 bases, in that order; junction bases with no gene match: 13. Per the germline V gene, CDR1 is WSHSY and CDR2 is SAAADI. This CDR3 is CASSRPLAGGITYEQYF. The CDR3 DNA, read in part, is TGCGCCAGTTCCCGGCCACTAGCGGGAGGGATCACCTACGAG.

This clone was detected many times. Read data end 3 residues before the CDR3 end; the end is taken from the germline J gene. The chain links TRBV29-1 to TRBJ2-5, with 7 bases lining up with TRBD2. Germline assignment: CDR1 SQVTM and CDR2 ANQGSEA. V shed 5 bases and J 0 bases; nucleotides not matched to a gene: 3. This CDR3 is 13 amino acids long. CDR3 amino acids: CSVPGGNQETQYF. The covered CDR3 bases are TGCAGCGTTCCCGGGGGGAACCAAGAGACC.

This clone was counted at least ten times. The read gets to within 3 residues of the CDR3 end, and the germline J gene fills in the rest. V and J are TRBV29-1 and TRBJ1-2, with 11 bases identical to TRBD1. The CDR3 sequence is 13 residues long. With V trimmed by 4 bases and J by 6 bases, 4 bases remained unmatched. The germline gives CDR1 SQVTM, CDR2 ANQGSEA. CDR3 DNA, as far as it was read: TGCAGCGTTGTAGGACAGGGGGCACATGGC. It is translated as CSVVGQGAHG. The entire CDR3 protein reads CSVVGQGAHGYTF.

This clone came up many times. The CDR3 end lies 3 residues beyond the end of the read and is filled in from the germline J gene. The rearrangement links TRBV5-8 to TRBJ2-7; 7 bases are a match to TRBD1. Germline values: CDR1 SGHTS, CDR2 YDEGEE. With V trimmed by 4 bases and J by 6 bases, 13 bases remained unmatched. The CDR3 length is 15 residues. The CDR3 spells CASSPWTGLFSEQYF. CDR3 DNA (partial): TGTGCCAGCAGCCCGTGGACAGGACTCTTCTCCGAG.

Remarks on this clone: The missing CDR3 end, 3 residues past where the read stops, is filled in from the germline J gene. The rearrangement joins TRBV6-2 or TRBV6-3 to TRBJ1-1; TRBD1 matches 7 bases. The length of the CDR3 is 14 residues. The V and J ends lost 6 bases and 1 base, in that order; junction bases with no gene match: 5. Germline V gives CDR1 MNHEY, CDR2 SVGEGT. The CDR3 here is CASRPTGRNTEAFF. Incomplete CDR3 DNA: TGTGCCAGCAGGCCGACAGGGAGGAACACTGAA.

This clone was seen at least ten times. Here the CDR3 reads CASSTGSQGEAFF. CDR3 DNA, as far as it was read: TGCGCCAGCAGCACGGGATCACAGGGAGAA. The rearrangement joins TRBV5-1 to TRBJ1-1, with D tentatively TRBD1 (6 bases). The read terminates 3 residues before the CDR3 end, so the remaining end is supplied by the germline J gene. The CDR3 is 13 amino acids. Germline V gene data show CDR1 as SGHRS and CDR2 as YFSETQ.

This clone was recorded many times. The CDR3 is cut off 3 residues early in the read; its end comes from the germline J gene. The J gene is TRBJ2-7, the V gene TRBV28, with 7 bases aligning to TRBD1. The germline CDR1 and CDR2 sequences are MDHEN and SYDVKM. Trimming cost V 2 bases and J 3 bases; bases outside gene matches: 1. The CDR3 is 13 amino acids. The CDR3 DNA, read in part, is TGTGCCAGCAGTTTAGGACAGGTCTACGAG. This sequence encodes CASSLGQVYE. The full CDR3 is CASSLGQVYEQYF.

This clone occurred many times. Read coverage stops 3 residues before the CDR3 terminus; the germline J gene supplies the remainder. The chain recombines TRBV4-1 with TRBJ2-7; possible D gene TRBD1, 5 bases. The CDR3 is 15 residues long. Germline loops: CDR1 MGHRA, CDR2 YSYEKL. V was clipped by 1 base and J by 3 bases, with 13 bases between them. The CDR3 DNA, read in part, is TGCGCCAGCAGCCAAGTAGGGGCAGGGATCTACGAG. Translating gives CASSQVGAGIYE. The whole CDR3 region reads CASSQVGAGIYEQYF.

This clone was seen ten or more times. The CDR3 end is not reached by the read, which stops 3 residues before it; the germline J gene fills it in. This sequence joins TRBV19 and TRBJ2-1; TRBD2 is a possible D gene (6 bases). The CDR3 loop spans 17 amino acids. Per the germline V gene, CDR1 is LNHDA and CDR2 is SQIVND (reference sequence). The ends were cut back, 0 bases at V and 9 bases at J, with 21 bases in the middle. CDR3 sequence: CASSIDGGAGFLVEQFF. The sequenced CDR3 bases are TGTGCCAGTAGTATAGATGGGGGAGCGGGCTTCCTGGTTGAG. Full variable domain (outside the CDR3, taken from reference TRBV19 and TRBJ2-1): DGGITQSPKYLFRKEGQNVTLSCEQNLNHDAMYWYRQDPGQGLRLIYYSQIVNDFQKGDIAEGYSVSREKKESFPLTVTSAQKNPTAFYLCASSIDGGAGFLVEQFFGPGTRLTVL.

This clone was seen many times. The read ends 3 residues before the CDR3 terminus; that terminus is restored from the germline J gene. The V gene is TRBV7-2, the J gene TRBJ2-2; tentatively, D is TRBD1 (5 bases). Germline V gene lookup returns CDR1 SGHTA and CDR2 FQGNSA. CDR3 size: 14 residues. The V and J ends lost 3 bases and 6 bases respectively, with 11 bases between them. The covered CDR3 bases are TGTGCCAGCAGCTTGACAGTGATCTCCGGGGAG. Translated: CASSLTVISGE. The entire CDR3 protein is CASSLTVISGELFF. The full variable domain, in which reference TRBV7-2 and TRBJ2-2 provide the parts outside the CDR3, is GAGVSQSPSNKVTEKGKDVELRCDPISGHTALYWYRQSLGQGLEFLIYFQGNSAPDKSGLPSDRFSAERTGGSVSTLTIQRTQQEDSAVYLCASSLTVISGELFFGEGSRLTVL.